Presented here are 26 T cell receptor beta chains from one specimen sequenced in a study of PD-1 blockade in classical Hodgkin lymphoma. Autologous stem cell transplantation was followed by relapse in every patient, and brentuximab vedotin exposure varied. Repertoires were generated with immunoSEQ multiplex PCR, while TCRdb's copy carries only in-frame clones and drops some. The sample has more than 85,000 clones; 92% are singletons. Sequencing used peripheral blood mononuclear cells (PBMCs), obtained before the second cycle of nivolumab. These receptors were collected from a human donor with classical Hodgkin lymphoma.

The rearrangement uses TRBV9 and TRBJ2-2, with 9 bases fitting TRBD1. The CDR3 spans 17 residues. In germline, CDR1 is SGDLS, CDR2 YYNGEE. The trim removed 1 base at V and 4 bases at J, leaving 8 bases unmatched. The CDR3 sequence: CASSVTRTGAGTGELFF. The CDR3 nucleotides are TGTGCCAGCAGCGTAACCAGGACAGGGGCTGGCACCGGGGAGCTGTTTTTT.

V is TRBV6-5 and J is TRBJ2-7, with 11 bases fitting TRBD2. The germline CDR1 and CDR2 sequences are MNHEY and SVGAGI. The CDR3 is 15 residues long. J lost 3 bases, V lost 6 bases, and 7 bases had no gene match. The CDR3 sequence is CASSRGLAALYEQYF. The CDR3 DNA reads as TGTGCCAGCAGCCGGGGACTAGCGGCCCTCTACGAGCAGTACTTC.

The chain uses TRBV30 and TRBJ1-2; no clear D gene. Germline CDR1 and CDR2: GTSNPN and SVGIG (reference sequence). The ends were cut back, 4 bases at V and 3 bases at J, with 6 bases in the middle. The CDR3 length is 11 residues. CDR3 sequence: CAWNWDYGYTF. The CDR3 DNA reads as TGTGCCTGGAACTGGGACTATGGCTACACCTTC. The full variable domain, completed using reference TRBV30 and TRBJ1-2, is SQTIHQWPATLVQPVGSPLSLECTVEGTSNPNLYWYRQAAGRGLQLLFYSVGIGQISSEVPQNLSASRPQDRQFILSSKKLLLSDSGFYLCAWNWDYGYTFGSGTRLTVV.

The chain combines TRBV2 with TRBJ2-5; 7 nucleotides agree with TRBD2. This CDR3 is 14 amino acids long. V gave up 6 bases and J gave up 4 bases; unmatched junction bases: 8. Germline loops: CDR1 SNHLY, CDR2 FYNNEI. The CDR3 bases are TGTGCCAGCAGCCTAGGACTAGTTCGAGAGACCCAGTACTTC. Translation: CASSLGLVRETQYF.

This chain joins TRBV2 and TRBJ1-1, with TRBD1 as a possible D gene (5 bases). The CDR3 sequence is 13 residues long. Germline V gene data show CDR1 as SNHLY and CDR2 as FYNNEI. V shed 2 bases and J shed 8 bases, with 12 bases lying between them. CDR3 residues: CASSEWGRGEAFF. CDR3 nucleotides: TGTGCCAGCAGTGAATGGGGCCGGGGGGAAGCTTTCTTT.

The V gene is TRBV4-1, the J gene TRBJ1-2; perhaps TRBD1 as D (5 bases). V was shortened by 5 bases and J by 5 bases, with 9 bases between the two germline ends. CDR3 size: 12 residues. The germline gives CDR1 MGHRA, CDR2 YSYEKL. The CDR3 DNA follows: TGCGCCAGCAGCTCGGGGGTTTATGGCTACACCTTC. It yields the protein CASSSGVYGYTF.

CDR3 amino acids: CASSDRDRGYGYTF. In nucleotides, the CDR3 is TGTGCCAGCAGCGACCGGGACAGGGGGTATGGCTACACCTTC. This chain connects TRBV9 to TRBJ1-2; 11 nucleotides line up with TRBD1. In germline, CDR1 is SGDLS, CDR2 YYNGEE. This CDR3 has 14 amino acids. Trimming removed 3 bases from V and 5 bases from J; junction bases left unmatched: 3.

V is TRBV10-3 and J is TRBJ2-4; weak D call: TRBD2 (5 bases). Germline lookup yields CDR1 ENHRY and CDR2 SYGVKD. This CDR3 contains 21 residues. V dropped 4 bases and J dropped 2 bases, with 30 bases sitting between them. For the CDR3, the DNA is TGTGCCATCAGTGGAGCATCCCGTGACTTGAGCGGACCTACCCCCAAAAACATTCAGTACTTC. The encoded protein is CAISGASRDLSGPTPKNIQYF.

The rearrangement links TRBV27 to TRBJ2-7, with TRBD1 identical over 8 bases. Germline CDR1 MNHEY, CDR2 SMNVEV (reference sequence). The V and J ends lost 6 bases and 3 bases, in that order; junction bases with no gene match: 10. This CDR3 spans 15 amino acids. CDR3 DNA: TGTGCCAGCAGCCGAGGAGGACAGGGCCGCTACGAGCAGTACTTC. Amino acids: CASSRGGQGRYEQYF.

CDR3 sequence: CASSPLSRDYNEQFF. CDR3 nucleotide sequence: TGTGCCAGCTCACCACTTTCCCGGGACTACAATGAGCAGTTCTTC. This chain connects TRBV18 to TRBJ2-1, with a tentative D call TRBD2 (5 bases). This CDR3 has 15 amino acids. The V gene's germline CDR1 is KGHSH and CDR2 LQKENI. V was cut by 1 base and J by 3 bases, with 10 bases left in between.

This rearrangement joins TRBV2 to TRBJ2-2; TRBD2 might be the D (6 bases). This CDR3 has 15 residues. Germline V CDR1 and CDR2: SNHLY, FYNNEI. Trimming cost V 1 base and J 7 bases, with 13 bases left between them. CDR3 in DNA: TGTGCCAGCAGTGAAGTGGGAGGAGTGAGCGGGGAGCTGTTTTTT. Amino acids: CASSEVGGVSGELFF.

The rearrangement uses TRBV5-4 and TRBJ1-2; no clear D. CDR3 length equals 15 residues. Germline V gives CDR1 SGHNT, CDR2 YYREEE (reference sequence). Trimming stripped 4 bases from V and 7 bases from J, with 20 bases between. The CDR3 loop reads CASSPELDVARGYTF. CDR3 sequence (DNA): TGTGCCAGCAGCCCGGAGCTGGATGTTGCTCGTGGCTACACCTTC.

DNA of the CDR3: TGTGCCAGCATCTCCCCCGGGGAAAGCAATCAGCCCCAGCATTTT. Residues: CASISPGESNQPQHF. The rearrangement links TRBV28 to TRBJ1-5; no reliable D call. Germline CDR1 MDHEN, CDR2 SYDVKM. The CDR3 has 15 residues. V shed 7 bases and J shed 1 base, with 14 bases lying between them. The whole variable domain, filled in from reference TRBV28 and TRBJ1-5, reads DVKVTQSSRYLVKRTGEKVFLECVQDMDHENMFWYRQDPGLGLRLIYFSYDVKMKEKGDIPEGYSVSREKKERFSLILESASTNQTSMYLCASISPGESNQPQHFGDGTRLSIL.

The J gene is TRBJ1-4, the V gene TRBV6-4; D not resolved. Germline V gene lookup returns CDR1 MRHNA and CDR2 SNTAGT. Trimming shortened V by 4 bases and J by 8 bases, and 17 bases separated the two germline ends. CDR3 length: 15 residues. The CDR3 bases are TGTGCCAGCAGTGCCGTAGAGGGTCGGAAGGAAAAACTGTTTTTT. Translation: CASSAVEGRKEKLFF.

As to this clone: The junction shows a germline mismatch at one end, possibly a read error. The rearrangement links TRBV7-3 to TRBJ2-2; weak D call: TRBD1 (6 bases). This CDR3 contains 13 residues. Germline values: CDR1 SGHTA, CDR2 FQGTGA. CDR3 loop: CASSLTGSGELFF. CDR3 in DNA: TGTGCCAGCAGCCTAACAGGGTCCGGGGAGCTGTTTTTT.

Here the CDR3 DNA reads TGTGCCAGCAGCTCGAGACGGGATCGACCCACAGATACGCAGTATTTT. Translated, it gives CASSSRRDRPTDTQYF. The chain couples TRBV5-5 to TRBJ2-3; TRBD2 might be the D (5 bases). Germline CDR1 reads SGHKS; CDR2 reads YYEKEE (reference sequence). Trimming pared 3 bases from V and 2 bases from J, leaving 16 bases between. The CDR3 covers 16 residues.

The chain couples TRBV28 to TRBJ2-7; TRBD2 matches at 9 bases. Germline V gives CDR1 MDHEN, CDR2 SYDVKM. V lost 4 bases and J lost 9; bases outside the gene matches: 19. The CDR3 spans 17 residues. The CDR3 sequence: CASSSPSGNHRNLGQYF. Written as DNA, the CDR3 is TGTGCCAGCAGTTCCCCTAGCGGGAATCACCGTAATTTGGGGCAGTACTTC.

The genes are TRBV5-8 and TRBJ2-1; the D gene is possibly TRBD2 (5 bases). Germline V gives CDR1 SGHTS, CDR2 YDEGEE. V was pared by 4 bases and J by 3 bases, with 17 bases between. The CDR3 has 16 amino acids. CDR3 DNA sequence: TGTGCCAGCAGCCGGAAAGCGGTCTCCGTCTACAATGAGCAGTTCTTC. This translates into CASSRKAVSVYNEQFF.

This rearrangement joins TRBV28 to TRBJ1-1; D possibly corresponds to TRBD1 (5 bases). Between the trimmed V and J ends, which lost 3 bases and 4 bases, there was a span of 9 bases. This CDR3 has 13 residues. Germline lookup yields CDR1 MDHEN and CDR2 SYDVKM. The CDR3 nucleotides are TGTGCCAGCAGTTTCCGGGGGGGCACTGAAGCTTTCTTT. Protein: CASSFRGGTEAFF.

This chain links TRBV28 with TRBJ2-1; TRBD2 might be the D (5 bases). The CDR3 is 15 amino acids. The V end lost 5 bases, the J end lost 4 bases, and 15 bases lay between the germline ends. Germline CDR1 is MDHEN and CDR2 is SYDVKM. CDR3 DNA sequence: TGTGCCAGCAGTAGGTCGGCGGACTCTTACAATGAGCAGTTCTTC. It encodes CASSRSADSYNEQFF.

The chain links TRBV4-2 to TRBJ2-7, with D hard to call. The CDR3 is made up of 14 amino acids. Germline loops: CDR1 LGHNA, CDR2 YNFKEQ. Trimming cost V 0 bases and J 0 bases, with 6 bases left between them. The CDR3 reads CASSQETYSYEQYF. CDR3 nucleotides: TGTGCCAGCAGCCAAGAGACGTACTCCTACGAGCAGTACTTC.

J is TRBJ1-1 and V is TRBV6-5; D is uncertain. The CDR3 is 14 amino acids. The germline CDR1 and CDR2 sequences are MNHEY and SVGAGI. The V end was cut by 4 bases, the J end by 3 bases, with 12 bases between. CDR3 nucleotides: TGTGCCAGCAGTTCGTCAGAGTCTTACACTGAAGCTTTCTTT. As protein: CASSSSESYTEAFF.

In nucleotides, the CDR3 is TGTGCCAGCAGCTTAAGGGGAAACAATGAGCAGTTCTTC. Protein product: CASSLRGNNEQFF. This sequence joins TRBV7-9 and TRBJ2-1; weak D call: TRBD1 (5 bases). This CDR3 has 13 residues. The ends were cut back, 2 bases at V and 5 bases at J, with 7 bases in the middle. Germline CDR1 is SEHNR and CDR2 is FQNEAQ (reference sequence).

The chain carries TRBV6-1 and TRBJ1-5; D remains ambiguous. This CDR3 contains 15 residues. Trimming pared 9 bases from V and 5 bases from J, leaving 20 bases between. Per the germline V gene, CDR1 is MNHNS and CDR2 is SASEGT. CDR3: CASEAGWTLDQPQHF. The CDR3 nucleotides are TGTGCCAGTGAAGCCGGTTGGACCCTCGATCAGCCCCAGCATTTT.

The V gene is TRBV29-1, the J gene TRBJ2-4, with 8 bases fitting TRBD2. V dropped 4 bases and J dropped 5; count of bases not matched to a gene: 1. CDR3 length equals 12 residues. Germline CDR1 and CDR2: SQVTM and ANQGSEA. In DNA form, the CDR3 reads TGCAGCGTTGCGCGGGGGGAAAACATTCAGTACTTC. This encodes CSVARGENIQYF.

The chain uses TRBV5-6 and TRBJ1-2; TRBD1 is a possible D gene (5 bases). The germline V gene encodes CDR1 SGHDT and CDR2 YYEEEE. Trimming took off 4 bases at V and 4 bases at J, with 14 bases between the two ends. The CDR3 loop spans 14 amino acids. Here the CDR3 DNA reads TGTGCCAGCAGCCTCTGGGGCTCCGGCTATGGCTACACCTTC. Protein product: CASSLWGSGYGYTF.